Listed below are T cell receptor beta chains from one sample, sequenced in a study of chemoradiotherapy in HPV16-positive cancers. Repertoires were generated with immunoSEQ multiplex PCR, while TCRdb's copy carries only in-frame clones and drops some. This table holds some 29,000 clones, about 93% found once. The specimen was blood, collected from a patient who underwent chemoradiotherapy. These TCRs come from a human donor with HPV-associated anogenital cancer. The CDR3 runs from the conserved cysteine through the conserved F or W. Fields, in order: CDR3 DNA, CDR3 protein, CDR3 length, clone size, V gene, J gene, D gene. D genes are given only for firm matches. Size values are once, few and many counts, or a class for expanded clones, and some rows have none.

CDR3 DNA: TGCGCCAGCAGCCTACAGAGCTCCACCGGGGAGCTGTTTTTT; CDR3 protein: CASSLQSSTGELFF; CDR3 length: 14; clone size: -; V gene: TRBV5-1; J gene: TRBJ2-2; D gene: -
CDR3 DNA: TGTGCCAGCTCACCTCTACCTACCTCGGGACCAAACACCGGGGAGCTGTTTTTT; CDR3 protein: CASSPLPTSGPNTGELFF; CDR3 length: 18; clone size: -; V gene: TRBV18; J gene: TRBJ2-2; D gene: -
CDR3 DNA: TGTGCCAGCAGCCAAGAAGGGGAAGAGTCCCAGCATTTT; CDR3 protein: CASSQEGEESQHF; CDR3 length: 13; clone size: -; V gene: TRBV14; J gene: TRBJ1-5; D gene: -
CDR3 DNA: TGTGCCAGTAGCCGGACAGGTTCGGTACGGGACTTC; CDR3 protein: CASSRTGSVRDF; CDR3 length: 12; clone size: -; V gene: TRBV19; J gene: TRBJ2-4; D gene: TRBD1
CDR3 DNA: TGTGCCAGCAGCACCTCCATAGCAACTAATGAAAAACTGTTTTTT; CDR3 protein: CASSTSIATNEKLFF; CDR3 length: 15; clone size: -; V gene: TRBV7-2; J gene: TRBJ1-4; D gene: -
CDR3 DNA: TGTGCCAGCAGCTCGGGGGGCAGGAACACAGATACGCAGTATTTT; CDR3 protein: CASSSGGRNTDTQYF; CDR3 length: 15; clone size: -; V gene: TRBV7-3; J gene: TRBJ2-3; D gene: -
CDR3 DNA: TGTGCCAGCAGCCACGGACGGGTATCGGGGACTGGAAACACCATATATTTT; CDR3 protein: CASSHGRVSGTGNTIYF; CDR3 length: 17; clone size: -; V gene: TRBV7-8; J gene: TRBJ1-3; D gene: -
CDR3 DNA: TGCGCCAGCAGCTTTTACCGACAAGAGACCCAGTACTTC; CDR3 protein: CASSFYRQETQYF; CDR3 length: 13; clone size: once; V gene: TRBV5-1; J gene: TRBJ2-5; D gene: -
CDR3 DNA: TGCAGCGTTGAAGAAACAGGGAGTGGCTACACCTTC; CDR3 protein: CSVEETGSGYTF; CDR3 length: 12; clone size: -; V gene: TRBV29-1; J gene: TRBJ1-2; D gene: -
CDR3 DNA: TGCGCCAGCAGCTTGGAGCTCCCGGGGAAGGGTGAGCAGTTCTTC; CDR3 protein: CASSLELPGKGEQFF; CDR3 length: 15; clone size: -; V gene: TRBV5-1; J gene: TRBJ2-1; D gene: -
CDR3 DNA: TGTGCCAGCAGCCAAGACGGTAGCAGGGGGCGGCGAGGAGGTGGCTACACCTTC; CDR3 protein: CASSQDGSRGRRGGGYTF; CDR3 length: 18; clone size: -; V gene: TRBV4-2; J gene: TRBJ1-2; D gene: TRBD1
CDR3 DNA: TGTGCCAGCAGCTTGCAGACAGGGTTTAGAGTTTCACCCCTCCACTTT; CDR3 protein: CASSLQTGFRVSPLHF; CDR3 length: 16; clone size: -; V gene: TRBV7-2; J gene: TRBJ1-6; D gene: TRBD1
CDR3 DNA: TGTGCCAGCAGTCCATCTCGACAGGTTGGAAACACCATATATTTT; CDR3 protein: CASSPSRQVGNTIYF; CDR3 length: 15; clone size: -; V gene: TRBV27; J gene: TRBJ1-3; D gene: -